A single sample gave rise to the 22 T cell receptor beta chains below, sequenced in a study of T cells in Graves' hyperthyroidism and ophthalmopathy. TCR beta CDR3 region amplification was performed from RNA transcripts. TCR CDR3 underwent first-round RT-PCR with the HTBI primer set. TCRdb ran MiXCR on the multiplex PCR reads and lists one entry per CDR3 protein. The sample holds a few hundred thousand distinct CDR3 sequences; 15% to 20% are singletons and the top ten take 25% to 30%. Sequencing was carried out using blood. The source of these receptors is a woman in her thirties with Graves' ophthalmopathy.

In its sample, this clonotype was seen a few times. The chain links TRBV19 to TRBJ1-2; D is ambiguous. Germline CDR1 and CDR2: LNHDA and SQIVND (reference sequence). This CDR3 contains 15 residues. Deletions cut 3 bases from V and 2 bases from J, with 13 bases between. CDR3 sequence reads: CASSMAQRPNYGYTF. In DNA, the CDR3 is TGTGCCAGTAGTATGGCGCAGAGACCAAACTATGGCTACACCTTC.

This chain links TRBV28 with TRBJ1-2; D may be TRBD1 (6 bases). This CDR3 comprises 12 residues. V was pared by 6 bases and J by 6 bases, with 11 bases between. Germline assignment: CDR1 MDHEN and CDR2 SYDVKM. CDR3 bases: TGTGCCAGCAGATTGGACAGACATGGCTACACCTTC. Residues: CASRLDRHGYTF.

This clonotype showed up many times. This chain uses TRBV11-2 with TRBJ2-3, with a possible D match to TRBD2 (5 bases). The CDR3 consists of 14 residues. The V and J ends lost 5 bases and 6 bases respectively, with 15 bases between them. Germline-derived CDR1 and CDR2 are SGHAT and FQNNGV. CDR3 bases: TGTGCCAGCAGCCCAGAAACCGGGGTGGATACGCAGTATTTT. Encoded protein: CASSPETGVDTQYF.

V gene TRBV6-1 combines with J gene TRBJ2-3; TRBD2 is a possible D gene (5 bases). V lost 8 bases and J lost 1, with 16 bases in between. CDR1 MNHNS and CDR2 SASEGT come from the germline V gene. This CDR3 region has 15 residues. The CDR3 nucleotides read TGTGCCAGCCGGGGAAGCAGCCCTGGCACAGATACGCAGTATTTT. Residues: CASRGSSPGTDTQYF.

For this clonotype: A much larger clonotype is one base distant, so this may be a read error. CDR3 sequence reads: CASIQNGYNEQFF. CDR3 DNA sequence: TGTGCCAGCATCCAGAACGGGTACAATGAGCAGTTCTTC. V and J are TRBV2 and TRBJ2-1, with D unresolved. The germline V gene has CDR1 SNHLY and CDR2 FYNNEI. The CDR3 has 13 residues. V gave up 7 bases and J gave up 4 bases, with 11 bases separating them.

This clonotype was counted at least ten times. The rearrangement links TRBV5-1 to TRBJ2-5; 10 nucleotides match TRBD1. Trimming cost V 4 bases and J 0 bases; bases outside gene matches: 9. CDR3 length: 17 amino acids. CDR1 is SGHRS and CDR2 is YFSETQ in the germline V gene. The CDR3 coding sequence is TGCGCCAGCAGCACGGACAGGGGGTTTTCTGACCAAGAGACCCAGTACTTC. It translates to CASSTDRGFSDQETQYF.

This clonotype occurred many times. V is TRBV2 and J is TRBJ2-5, with 14 bases identical to TRBD2. V lost 1 base, J lost 3 bases, and 1 base stayed unmatched. CDR3 length: 16 amino acids. Germline V gene data show CDR1 as SNHLY and CDR2 as FYNNEI. The CDR3 bases are TGTGCCAGCAGTGAAGTGACTAGCGGGAGGGAAGAGACCCAGTACTTC. This translates into CASSEVTSGREETQYF.

The gene calls are TRBV5-5 and TRBJ2-1; the D gene is possibly TRBD2 (5 bases). V was shortened by 2 bases and J by 5 bases, with 11 bases between the two germline ends. In germline, CDR1 is SGHKS, CDR2 YYEKEE (reference sequence). CDR3 size: 14 residues. The CDR3 DNA follows: TGTGCCAGCAGCTTACAGACTACCAACAATGAGCAGTTCTTC. Its protein product is CASSLQTTNNEQFF.

In this sample, this clonotype turned up many times. The V and J genes are TRBV20-1 and TRBJ2-7; tentatively, D is TRBD1 (6 bases). Trimming took off 0 bases at V and 3 bases at J, with 15 bases between the two ends. CDR1 is DFQATT and CDR2 is SNEGSKA in the germline V gene (reference sequence). The CDR3 spans 15 residues. The CDR3 here is CSAREPWDIDYEQYF. The DNA for the CDR3 is TGCAGTGCTAGAGAGCCTTGGGACATAGACTACGAGCAGTACTTC.

Ten or more counts support this clonotype. The chain uses TRBV3-1 and TRBJ1-2; D is unclear. CDR3 length equals 12 residues. V was shortened by 1 base and J by 3 bases, with 3 bases between the two germline ends. Per germline, CDR1 LGHDT and CDR2 YNNKEL (reference sequence). CDR3 in amino acids: CASSQGYYGYTF. For the CDR3, the DNA is TGTGCCAGCAGCCAAGGGTACTATGGCTACACCTTC.

V and J are TRBV9 and TRBJ2-3, with D unclear. Trimming removed 3 bases at V and 4 bases at J, with 9 bases between. The CDR3 loop spans 13 amino acids. Germline CDR1 and CDR2: SGDLS and YYNGEE. CDR3 nucleotides: TGTGCCAGCAGCGGTCGCCCCGCAGATACGCAGTATTTT. Translation: CASSGRPADTQYF. The variable domain in full, completed from reference TRBV9 and TRBJ2-3, reads DSGVTQTPKHLITATGQRVTLRCSPRSGDLSVYWYQQSLDQGLQFLIQYYNGEERAKGNILERFSAQQFPDLHSELNLSSLELGDSALYFCASSGRPADTQYFGPGTRLTVL.

This clonotype was seen only a few times. V and J are TRBV20-1 and TRBJ1-4; D might be TRBD1 (5 bases). Germline assignment: CDR1 DFQATT and CDR2 SNEGSKA (reference sequence). V shed 3 bases and J shed 5 bases, with 10 bases lying between them. This CDR3 is built from 13 residues. CDR3 nucleotide sequence: TGCAGTGCTAGGAGCCAGGGAAATGAAAAACTGTTTTTT. Amino acids: CSARSQGNEKLFF.

In this sample, this clonotype turned up many times. The V call is TRBV3-1, the J call TRBJ1-5, with TRBD1 matching 8 bases. The germline gives CDR1 LGHDT, CDR2 YNNKEL (reference sequence). This CDR3 is built from 15 residues. Unmatched junction bases numbered 9, after V lost 5 bases and J lost 6 bases. The CDR3 reads CASSDFGQGGQPQHF. The CDR3 nucleotides are TGTGCCAGCAGCGATTTCGGACAGGGCGGTCAGCCCCAGCATTTT.

This chain joins TRBV5-1 and TRBJ2-5; the match to TRBD2 covers 10 bases. The CDR3 extends over 16 amino acids. Germline assignment: CDR1 SGHRS and CDR2 YFSETQ. V lost 2 bases to trimming and J lost 5 bases; unmatched junction nucleotides: 9. The CDR3 protein is CASSFGASGSRETQYF. CDR3 in DNA: TGCGCCAGCAGCTTCGGAGCTAGCGGGAGCCGGGAGACCCAGTACTTC.

At least ten counts were recorded for this clonotype. The V and J genes are TRBV6-2 or TRBV6-3 and TRBJ2-1; 9 positions match TRBD1. In germline, CDR1 is MNHEY, CDR2 SVGEGT. This CDR3 has 15 residues. After removal of 5 bases from V and 8 bases from J, the junction contained 10 bases not matched to a gene. The CDR3 region is CASSRWGQGSDEQFF. CDR3 bases: TGTGCCAGCAGTCGATGGGGACAGGGTTCGGATGAGCAGTTCTTC.

Worth noting for this clonotype: Given a much more abundant clone one base away, this may be a read error. This chain connects TRBV7-2 to TRBJ2-1, with TRBD2 matching 8 bases. The J segment lost 10 bases and the V segment lost 0 bases, leaving 5 bases of the junction unmatched. CDR3 length equals 14 residues. Per the germline V gene, CDR1 is SGHTA and CDR2 is FQGNSA. Written as DNA, the CDR3 is TGTGCCAGCAGCTTAGCGCGAGTAGCGGGAGAGCAGTTCTTC. Its protein product is CASSLARVAGEQFF.

This clonotype was counted at least ten times. The chain combines TRBV5-1 with TRBJ1-2; 8 bases fit TRBD1. Germline loops: CDR1 SGHRS, CDR2 YFSETQ. V was pared by 1 base and J by 5 bases, with 19 bases of the junction left unmatched. The CDR3 loop spans 19 amino acids. CDR3 in DNA: TGCGCCAGCAGCTTGTCGGGCCGGGACAGGTCCTCGCCGGATTATGGCTACACCTTC. Translated: CASSLSGRDRSSPDYGYTF.

This clonotype was counted at least ten times. This rearrangement joins TRBV7-2 to TRBJ1-5, with 7 bases that match TRBD1. The CDR3 is 14 amino acids. V was clipped by 5 bases and J by 6 bases; unmatched bases: 7. Germline assignment: CDR1 SGHTA and CDR2 FQGNSA. The CDR3 here is CASSVSTGSQPQHF. The CDR3 nucleotides read TGTGCCAGCAGCGTATCGACAGGGAGTCAGCCCCAGCATTTT.

This clonotype was detected only a few times. The chain employs TRBV20-1 and TRBJ2-2; 8 bases fit TRBD2. The CDR3 contains 17 residues. The germline CDR1 and CDR2 sequences are DFQATT and SNEGSKA (reference sequence). Unmatched junction bases numbered 9, after V lost 0 bases and J lost 3 bases. As DNA, the CDR3 is TGCAGTGCTAGAGATAGACGGGAGGGACGTTACACCGGGGAGCTGTTTTTT. It yields the protein CSARDRREGRYTGELFF.

This clonotype appeared many times. The gene calls are TRBV2 and TRBJ2-7; 11 nucleotides align to TRBD1. Looked up from germline, CDR1 is SNHLY and CDR2 is FYNNEI. This CDR3 has 16 amino acids. The V segment lost 6 bases and the J segment 5 bases; nucleotides outside the gene matches: 12. The CDR3 loop is CASRHRSGTGGDEQYF. The CDR3 DNA sequence: TGTGCCAGCAGACACCGGTCCGGGACAGGGGGTGACGAGCAGTACTTC.

CDR3 region: CASVPRILESGQGAGSNQPQHF. The CDR3 DNA is TGCGCCAGCGTTCCCAGGATTCTAGAGTCCGGACAGGGCGCAGGGAGCAATCAGCCCCAGCATTTT. This chain uses TRBV10-1 with TRBJ1-5, with 8 bases that match TRBD1. This CDR3 is 22 amino acids long. Losses at the gene ends were 8 bases for V and 1 base for J; bases not matched to a gene: 28. Per the germline V gene, CDR1 is WNHNN and CDR2 is SYGVQD (reference sequence).

This clonotype was counted many times. The CDR3 DNA is TGTGCCAGCAGTTTAAGAGGGGCATGGGTCCAAGAGACCCAGTACTTC. This codes for CASSLRGAWVQETQYF. The chain has TRBV12-3 or TRBV12-4 and TRBJ2-5, with D perhaps given as TRBD1 or TRBD2 (5 bases each). Trimming took 2 bases from V and 1 from J, leaving 14 bases between them. This CDR3 is built from 16 residues.